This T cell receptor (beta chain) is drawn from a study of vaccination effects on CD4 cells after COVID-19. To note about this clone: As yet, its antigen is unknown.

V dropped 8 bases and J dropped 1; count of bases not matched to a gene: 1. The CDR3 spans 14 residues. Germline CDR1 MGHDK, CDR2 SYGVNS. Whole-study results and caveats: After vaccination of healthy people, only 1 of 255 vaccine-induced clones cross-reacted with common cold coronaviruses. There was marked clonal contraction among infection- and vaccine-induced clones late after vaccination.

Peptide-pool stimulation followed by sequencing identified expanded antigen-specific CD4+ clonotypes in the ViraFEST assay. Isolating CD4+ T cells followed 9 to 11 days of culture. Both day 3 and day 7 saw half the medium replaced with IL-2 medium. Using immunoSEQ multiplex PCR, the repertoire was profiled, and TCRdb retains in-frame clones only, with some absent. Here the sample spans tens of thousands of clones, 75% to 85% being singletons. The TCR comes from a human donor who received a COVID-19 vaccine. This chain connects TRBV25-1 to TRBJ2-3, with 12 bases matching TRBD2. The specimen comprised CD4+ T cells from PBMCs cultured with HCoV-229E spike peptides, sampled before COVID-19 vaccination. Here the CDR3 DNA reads TGTGCCAGCCGGACTAGCGGGGGCACAGATACGCAGTATTTT. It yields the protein CASRTSGGTDTQYF.